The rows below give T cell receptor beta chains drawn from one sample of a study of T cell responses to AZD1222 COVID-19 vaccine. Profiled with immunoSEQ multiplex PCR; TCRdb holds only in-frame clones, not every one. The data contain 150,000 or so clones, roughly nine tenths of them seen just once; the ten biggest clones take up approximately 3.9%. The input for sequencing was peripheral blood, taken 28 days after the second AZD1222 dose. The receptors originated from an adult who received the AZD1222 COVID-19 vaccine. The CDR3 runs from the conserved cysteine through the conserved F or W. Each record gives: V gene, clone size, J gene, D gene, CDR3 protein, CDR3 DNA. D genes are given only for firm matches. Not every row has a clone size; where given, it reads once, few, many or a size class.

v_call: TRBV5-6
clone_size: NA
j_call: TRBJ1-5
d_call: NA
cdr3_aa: CASRARGPDQPQHF
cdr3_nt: TGTGCCAGCAGGGCGCGGGGTCCCGATCAGCCCCAGCATTTT

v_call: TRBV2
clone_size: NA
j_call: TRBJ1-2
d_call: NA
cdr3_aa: CASKGRITNYGYTF
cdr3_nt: TGTGCCAGCAAAGGCCGGATCACTAACTATGGCTACACCTTC

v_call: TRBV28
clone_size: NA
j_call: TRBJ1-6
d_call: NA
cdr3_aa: CASAFFGPGYSPLHF
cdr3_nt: TGTGCCAGCGCTTTTTTCGGGCCCGGTTATTCACCCCTCCACTTT

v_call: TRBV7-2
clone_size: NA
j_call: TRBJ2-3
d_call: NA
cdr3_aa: CASSLVSADTQYF
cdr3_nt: TGTGCCAGCAGCTTAGTATCCGCAGATACGCAGTATTTT

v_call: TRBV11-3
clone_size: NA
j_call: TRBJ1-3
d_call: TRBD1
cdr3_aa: CASSLGQGGRNTIYF
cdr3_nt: TGTGCCAGCAGCCTAGGCCAGGGGGGACGAAACACCATATATTTT

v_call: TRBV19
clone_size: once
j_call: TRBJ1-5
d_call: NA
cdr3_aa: CASSIAGLYSNQPQHF
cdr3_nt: TGTGCCAGTAGTATAGCAGGGTTGTATAGCAATCAGCCCCAGCATTTT

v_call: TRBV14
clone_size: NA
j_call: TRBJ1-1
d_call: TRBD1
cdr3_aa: CASSQEWGRGRLNTEAFF
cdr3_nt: TGTGCCAGCAGCCAAGAGTGGGGCAGGGGGCGATTGAACACTGAAGCTTTCTTT

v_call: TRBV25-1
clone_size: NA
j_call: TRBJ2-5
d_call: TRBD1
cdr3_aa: CASSESGTGGLRETQYF
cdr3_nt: TGTGCCAGCAGTGAATCGGGAACAGGGGGGCTTAGGGAGACCCAGTACTTC

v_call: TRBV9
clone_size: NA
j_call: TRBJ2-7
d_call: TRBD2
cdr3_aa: CASSTTPLTSGGPYEQYF
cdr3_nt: TGTGCCAGCAGCACCACCCCCTTAACTAGCGGGGGCCCTTACGAGCAGTACTTC

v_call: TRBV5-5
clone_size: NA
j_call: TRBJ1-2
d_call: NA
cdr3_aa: CASSLGRLANYGYTF
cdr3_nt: TGTGCCAGCAGCTTGGGCAGACTAGCTAACTATGGCTACACCTTC

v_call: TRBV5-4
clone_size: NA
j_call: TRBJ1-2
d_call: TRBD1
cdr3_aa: CASSSNRGGSYGYTF
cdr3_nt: TGTGCCAGCAGCTCGAACAGGGGTGGGAGCTATGGCTACACCTTC

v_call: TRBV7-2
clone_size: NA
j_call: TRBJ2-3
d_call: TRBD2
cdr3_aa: CASSLARSSGASVAGGF
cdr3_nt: TGTGCCAGCAGCTTAGCGCGGTCTAGCGGGGCCTCGGTGGCAGGGGGGTTT

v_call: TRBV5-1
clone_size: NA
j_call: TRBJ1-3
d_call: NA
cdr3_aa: CASSAPGAVGNTIYF
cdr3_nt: TGCGCCAGCAGCGCGCCGGGGGCTGTTGGAAACACCATATATTTT

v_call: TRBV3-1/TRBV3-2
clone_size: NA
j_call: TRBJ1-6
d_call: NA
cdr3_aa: CASSQGAGASSPLHF
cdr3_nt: TGTGCCAGCAGCCAAGGGGCGGGGGCCAGTTCACCCCTCCACTTT

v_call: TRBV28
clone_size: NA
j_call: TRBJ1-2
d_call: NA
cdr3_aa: CASSLGHQSYTF
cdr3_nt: TGTGCCAGCAGTTTGGGCCATCAAAGCTACACCTTC

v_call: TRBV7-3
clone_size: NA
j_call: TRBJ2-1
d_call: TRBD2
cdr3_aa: CASSDSGRSLNEQFF
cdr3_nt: TGTGCCAGCAGCGATAGCGGGAGATCTCTCAATGAGCAGTTCTTC

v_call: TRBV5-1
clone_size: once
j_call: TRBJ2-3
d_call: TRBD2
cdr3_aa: CASSGSGRTTQYF
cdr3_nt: TGCGCCAGCAGCGGTAGCGGGAGGACTACGCAGTATTTT

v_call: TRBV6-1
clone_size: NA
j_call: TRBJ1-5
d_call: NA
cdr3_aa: CASSEGIGPQHF
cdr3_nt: TGTGCCAGCAGTGAAGGGATCGGGCCCCAGCATTTT

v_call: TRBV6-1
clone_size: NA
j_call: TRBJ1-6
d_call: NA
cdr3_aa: CASSEARGDVRSPLHF
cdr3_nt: TGTGCCAGCAGTGAAGCGCGTGGGGATGTTAGGTCACCCCTCCACTTT

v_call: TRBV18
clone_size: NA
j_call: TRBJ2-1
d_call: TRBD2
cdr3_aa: CASSPTRGGHNEQFF
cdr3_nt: TGTGCCAGCTCACCAACCCGGGGGGGCCACAATGAGCAGTTCTTC

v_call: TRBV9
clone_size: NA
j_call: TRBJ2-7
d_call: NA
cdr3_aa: CASSVGGGFEQYF
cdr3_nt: TGTGCCAGCAGCGTAGGTGGAGGGTTCGAGCAGTACTTC

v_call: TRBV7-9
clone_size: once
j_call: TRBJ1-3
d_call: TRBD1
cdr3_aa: CASSPDRAVGNTIYF
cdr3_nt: TGTGCCAGCAGCCCCGACAGGGCTGTTGGAAACACCATATATTTT

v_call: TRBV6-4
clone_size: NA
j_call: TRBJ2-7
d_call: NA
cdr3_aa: CASSDSGPYEQYF
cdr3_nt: TGTGCCAGCAGTGACTCCGGACCTTACGAGCAGTACTTC

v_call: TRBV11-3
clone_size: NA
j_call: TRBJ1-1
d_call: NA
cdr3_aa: CASSLMRGTEAFF
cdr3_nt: TGTGCCAGCAGCTTAATGAGGGGGACTGAAGCTTTCTTT

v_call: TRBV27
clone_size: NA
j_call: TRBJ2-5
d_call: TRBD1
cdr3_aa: CASSPLGQGLETQYF
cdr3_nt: TGTGCCAGCAGTCCACTCGGACAGGGATTGGAGACCCAGTACTTC

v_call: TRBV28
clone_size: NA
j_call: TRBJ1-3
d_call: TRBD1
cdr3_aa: CASSVLGTGPPSGNTIYF
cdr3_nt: TGTGCCAGCAGCGTCCTCGGGACAGGTCCCCCCTCTGGAAACACCATATATTTT

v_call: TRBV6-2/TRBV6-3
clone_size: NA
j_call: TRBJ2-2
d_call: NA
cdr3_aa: CASSPNLRPSTGELFF
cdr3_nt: TGTGCCAGCAGCCCCAATCTCCGGCCGTCCACCGGGGAGCTGTTTTTT